This T cell receptor (beta chain) was identified during a study of T-cell reconstitution after alpha-beta-depleted transplantation in children. The authors prepared the TCRbeta library with unique molecular identifiers. TCRdb fed the PCR reads into MiXCR, producing one record per CDR3 protein. The profile shows roughly 610,000 distinct CDR3 sequences, about 10% of them singletons. The V end lost 5 bases, the J end lost 5 bases, and 9 bases lay between the germline ends. The CDR3 consists of 13 residues. This clonotype was observed a handful of times. V gene TRBV12-3 or TRBV12-4 combines with J gene TRBJ2-2, with D possibly matching TRBD2 (6 bases). The clonotype originates from a human donor who donated a stem cell graft to a child with acute myeloid leukemia. The sequencing used PBMCs from the stem cell graft donor, collected from the stem cell graft. The CDR3 DNA follows: TGTGCCAGCAGTCCGGGAGAAACCGGGGAGCTGTTTTTT. It is translated as CASSPGETGELFF.